Below, one T cell receptor beta chain is given with its context. This clonotype turned up a few times. The clone's antigen remains unknown. The record has no base qualities; no much larger clone is one base away. Receptors were amplified or captured by PCR. Sequencing was carried out with an Illumina HiSeq 2500. Molecular barcoding was employed in the preparation of TCR libraries, with unique molecular identifiers being used to normalize TCRbeta repertoire quantification. TCRdb trimmed the raw reads at Q25, called clones with MiXCR and kept productive beta chains. CDR3 protein sequences are deduplicated, and each keeps its most common genes and DNA. The sample table lists 900,000 or so distinct CDR3 sequences, roughly 15% of them with a count of one. The ten largest clones capture 5% of the sample. The record originates from a study of T-cell reconstitution after alpha-beta-depleted transplantation in children (dated by TCRdb to 2015 to 2016). At the level of the whole study: Using TCR repertoire profiling, the study quantitatively followed how T-cell immune reconstitution unfolded in children after TCRalphabeta/CD19-depleted allogeneic hematopoietic cell transplantation. General findings and caveats noted by the study authors: The apparently early recovery of alphabetaT-cell counts about two months after transplant reportedly depended on only several hundred rapidly expanded clones that came from non-depleted graft cells. Hyperexpanded clone frequencies declined over subsequent months; after one year, T-cell counts and TCRbeta diversity were mostly attributed to newly produced T cells. In some patients, the high TCRbeta diversity seen at day 60 was put down to recipient T cells and intrathymic progenitors that had survived conditioning.

V and J are trimmed by 5 bases and 1 base, and the gene matches miss 12 bases of the junction. For CDR1 and CDR2, the germline V gene lists SGHRS and YFSETQ. The CDR3 starts with the cysteine, ends with the phenylalanine, and has 17 residues. Of all the DNA, just the CDR3 is kept, 51 bases in frame from base 1. The treatment or condition label on this specimen signifies: allogeneic hematopoietic cell transplantation with graft depleted of TCRalphabeta T cells and CD19 B cells. TCRalphabeta/CD19-depleted allogeneic hematopoietic cell grafts were given to the transplant recipients, all of whom were children.

This sequence uses TRBV5-1 and TRBJ2-1; a stretch of 7 junction bases matches TRBD2. The input for sequencing was PBMCs, mostly from graft donor cells, taken 360 days after TCRalphabeta/CD19-depleted stem cell transplant. This TCR came from a male patient between 5 and 17 years old who had a stem cell transplant for acute lymphoblastic leukemia, so the T cells may come from the graft donor. The CDR3 region has the sequence CASRISKRGESYNEQFF. The DNA sequence is given as TGCGCCAGCAGAATATCCAAGCGGGGAGAGTCCTACAATGAGCAGTTCTTC.